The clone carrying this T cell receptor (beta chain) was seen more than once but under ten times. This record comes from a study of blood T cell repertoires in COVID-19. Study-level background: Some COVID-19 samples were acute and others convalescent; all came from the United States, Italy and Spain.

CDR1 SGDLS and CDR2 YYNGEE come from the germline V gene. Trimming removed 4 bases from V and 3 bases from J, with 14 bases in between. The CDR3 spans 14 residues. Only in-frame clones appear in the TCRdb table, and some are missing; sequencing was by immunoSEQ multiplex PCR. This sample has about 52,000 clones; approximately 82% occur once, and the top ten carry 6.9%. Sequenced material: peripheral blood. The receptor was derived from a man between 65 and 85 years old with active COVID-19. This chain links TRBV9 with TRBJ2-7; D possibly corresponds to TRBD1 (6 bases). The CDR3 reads CASSPQGGSYEQYF. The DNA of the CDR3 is TGTGCCAGCAGCCCACAGGGTGGGAGCTACGAGCAGTACTTC.